This T cell receptor (beta chain) was recorded in a study of cytomegalovirus exposure and HLA in healthy donors. Study-wide results and caveats: Previously analyzed data showed that most TCR beta V segments were productive at a frequency of about 90% or about 30%. V- and J-gene trimming in TCR beta was tied to a missense DCLRE1C variant by an analysis performed later.

This clone has just one count. The antigen is not known. Germline CDR1 is SGDLS and CDR2 is YYNGEE. With 0 bases removed from V and 0 bases from J, the gap between germline ends came to 7 bases. This CDR3 is built from 15 residues. Primers included in the PCR were 60 Vbeta and 13 Jbeta primers. Data came from immunoSEQ multiplex PCR; TCRdb stores just in-frame clones and leaves some out. The data contain about 160,000 clones, around 77% of them seen just once; the ten biggest clones take up less than 2.5%. The chain couples TRBV9 to TRBJ1-5; D not resolved. Source material: PBMCs. The receptor comes from a man aged 45-65 years in good health and CMV-seropositive. The CDR3 here is CASSVGTNSNQPQHF. The CDR3, as DNA: TGTGCCAGCAGCGTAGGCACAAATAGCAATCAGCCCCAGCATTTT.